What follows is one TCR beta chain and its context. The sample comes from a study of shared clonotypes between healthy human individuals. Genomic DNA from each subset was divided evenly over several immunoSEQ plates. Only in-frame clones appear in the TCRdb table, and some are missing; sequencing was by immunoSEQ multiplex PCR. This sample yields 1.5 million to 1.9 million clones, of which 98% are seen a single time; 0.4% to 0.45% belongs to the top ten. The source material was naive CD4+ T cells sorted from blood. Subset denoted: CD45RA+ positively selected. The receptor was derived from a man younger than 45 in good health.

CDR3 residues: CASSGTSYSGANVLTF. The CDR3 DNA sequence: TGTGCCAGCAGTGGGACGTCCTACTCTGGGGCCAACGTCCTGACTTTC. V is TRBV2 and J is TRBJ2-6; D is unresolved. This CDR3 has 16 residues. Trimming took off 4 bases at V and 0 bases at J, with 10 bases between the two ends. The germline V gene encodes CDR1 SNHLY and CDR2 FYNNEI.